The subject of this entry is one TCR beta chain. Antigen: not known. The data originate from a study of cytomegalovirus exposure and HLA in healthy donors. Findings and limits, study-wide: Specificity for CMV antigens was confirmed in vitro for three of the CMV-associated chains.

The PCR contained 60 Vbeta and 13 Jbeta primers. Clones were read by immunoSEQ multiplex PCR, and TCRdb kept only the in-frame ones, dropping some. The sample shows about 60,000 clones, and around 15% sits with its ten largest clones. Germline assignment: CDR1 SGHNT and CDR2 YENEEA. V was trimmed by 5 bases and J by 0 bases, leaving 11 bases between them. This CDR3 comprises 16 residues. Sequenced sample: PBMCs. The chain links TRBV11-3 to TRBJ2-6, with D maybe TRBD2 (6 bases). This TCR derives from a boy between 10 and 17 years old in good health and CMV-seronegative. Here the CDR3 DNA reads TGTGCCAGCAGCGGGGGAGGCTTCTCTGGGGCCAACGTCCTGACTTTC. It is translated as CASSGGGFSGANVLTF.